This T cell receptor (beta chain) derives from a study of shared clonotypes between healthy human individuals. The germline V gene has CDR1 MNHEY and CDR2 SVGAGI. The CDR3 length is 13 residues. The ends were cut back, 6 bases at V and 5 bases at J, with 10 bases in the middle. This clone has just one count. CD45RO-negative, CCR7-selected cells formed the naive CD8 fraction, which excluded terminally differentiated effector memory CD45RA+ cells. Sequencing was performed with immunoSEQ multiplex PCR; in TCRdb, only in-frame clones are kept and a portion is missing. The sample includes some 2 million clones, roughly 95% of them seen just once.

This sequence was found in a man in his late teens or twenties in good health. The chain combines TRBV6-5 with TRBJ2-2, with a possible D match to TRBD2 (6 bases). Sequencing used naive CD8+ T cells sorted from blood. CDR3 DNA: TGTGCCAGCAGCCGGAGCGGGACCGGGGAGCTGTTTTTT. It encodes CASSRSGTGELFF.